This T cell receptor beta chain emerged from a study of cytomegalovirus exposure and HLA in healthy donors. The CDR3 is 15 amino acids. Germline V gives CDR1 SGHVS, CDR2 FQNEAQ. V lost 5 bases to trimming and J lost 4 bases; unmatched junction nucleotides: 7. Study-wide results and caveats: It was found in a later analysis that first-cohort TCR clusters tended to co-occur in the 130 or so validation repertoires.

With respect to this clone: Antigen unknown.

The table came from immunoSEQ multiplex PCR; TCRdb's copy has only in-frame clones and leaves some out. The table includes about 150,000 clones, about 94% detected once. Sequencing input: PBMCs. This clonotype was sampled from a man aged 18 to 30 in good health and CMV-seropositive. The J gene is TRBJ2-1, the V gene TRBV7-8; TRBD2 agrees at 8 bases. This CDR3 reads CASSQRERGYNEQFF. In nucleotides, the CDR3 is TGTGCCAGCAGCCAACGGGAGCGGGGGTACAATGAGCAGTTCTTC.